The rows below give T cell receptor beta chains drawn from one sample of a study of long-term antiretroviral therapy in people with HIV. TCRdb's table, derived via immunoSEQ multiplex PCR, lists solely in-frame clones and lacks some. The table has under 40,000 clones, 85% seen once. Sequencing used unsorted PBMCs, obtained about 2.7 years before starting antiretroviral therapy. Source of these receptors: a woman aged 25 to 39 with HIV. Each CDR3 is given with its conserved first and last residue. D genes are given only for firm matches. Some rows mark clone size as missing; the rest say once, few, many or name a class of expanded clone.

CDR3 DNA,CDR3 protein,J gene,D gene,clone size,V gene
TGTGCCAGCAGCGCCCTCAATTCACCCCTCCACTTT,CASSALNSPLHF,TRBJ1-6,-,-,TRBV6-5
TGTGCCAGCTCACCGGGACAGGCGACCCTATATGGCTACACCTTC,CASSPGQATLYGYTF,TRBJ1-2,TRBD1,-,TRBV18
TGTGCCAGCAGCTTGTGGCAGGGCCCCGGCTACACCTTC,CASSLWQGPGYTF,TRBJ1-2,-,-,TRBV5-4
TGTGCCAGCGGGTTGGGCATGAACACTGAAGCTTTCTTT,CASGLGMNTEAFF,TRBJ1-1,-,once,TRBV6-5
TGTGCCAGCAGAGCCTCAGACAGGGGGCCATATACTGAAGCTTTCTTT,CASRASDRGPYTEAFF,TRBJ1-1,TRBD1,-,TRBV6-7
TGCAGCGTGGGAGACTCTAGCGGGGGAGAGACCCAGTACTTC,CSVGDSSGGETQYF,TRBJ2-5,TRBD2,-,TRBV29-1
TGTGCCAGCAGTTTTAACAGGGGTGAGACCCAGTACTTC,CASSFNRGETQYF,TRBJ2-5,TRBD1,-,TRBV27
TGTGCCAGCAGCCGCGACAGCGCTTTTGATAATTCACCCCTCCACTTT,CASSRDSAFDNSPLHF,TRBJ1-6,-,-,TRBV7-9
TGTGCCAGCAGTGGGGGGGAATGGAGTCCGGGGTACAATGAGCAGTTCTTC,CASSGGEWSPGYNEQFF,TRBJ2-1,-,-,TRBV6-1
TGTGCCAGCAGCGTTTCGGGGGCTGGGGCGCAGTTCTTC,CASSVSGAGAQFF,TRBJ2-1,-,once,TRBV9
TGTGCCAGTAGTATTGGACAGAGGGGTTACTATGGCTACACCTTC,CASSIGQRGYYGYTF,TRBJ1-2,-,-,TRBV19
TGTGCCAGCTCATCCGAGGTCAGGGATGTTTATGGCTACACCTTC,CASSSEVRDVYGYTF,TRBJ1-2,-,-,TRBV18
TGCGCCAGCAGCCTTGGGGAGCGGGGCATCACAGATACGCAGTATTTT,CASSLGERGITDTQYF,TRBJ2-3,TRBD2,-,TRBV5-1
TGTGCCAGCAGAAGGACAGCCTCTGGAAACACCATATATTTT,CASRRTASGNTIYF,TRBJ1-3,-,-,TRBV27
TGTGCCAGCAGTGGGACTAGCGGGGGAGCCACGAACACCGGGGAGCTGTTTTTT,CASSGTSGGATNTGELFF,TRBJ2-2,TRBD2,-,TRBV2
TGCAGCGTTGAAGCTCAGCAGAACACTGAAGCTTTCTTT,CSVEAQQNTEAFF,TRBJ1-1,-,-,TRBV29-1
TGTGCCAGCAGCTTACGGGGGGGCACCGGGGAGCTGTTTTTT,CASSLRGGTGELFF,TRBJ2-2,TRBD2,-,TRBV11-3
TGTGCCAGTAGTATAAGGCTCTCCTACGAGCAGTACTTC,CASSIRLSYEQYF,TRBJ2-7,-,-,TRBV19
TGTGCCAGCAGCTCGCAAGGACAGGGGAATTCACCCCTCCACTTT,CASSSQGQGNSPLHF,TRBJ1-6,TRBD1,-,TRBV7-2
TGTGCCAGCAGACGGACAGGGTACAATGAGCAGTTCTTC,CASRRTGYNEQFF,TRBJ2-1,TRBD1,-,TRBV14
TGTGCCATCAGTGAGGGCGGGACAGGCGGTGGTCAGCCCCAGCATTTT,CAISEGGTGGGQPQHF,TRBJ1-5,TRBD1,-,TRBV10-3
TGTGCCAGCAGCCACTTAGCCGGGGAGCTGTTTTTT,CASSHLAGELFF,TRBJ2-2,-,-,TRBV7-6
TGTGCCAGCTCACCCCTCGAGGATCAGCCCCAGCATTTT,CASSPLEDQPQHF,TRBJ1-5,-,-,TRBV18
TGTGCCTGGACCGACGGGGTTGGGCCTCAGCCCCAGCATTTT,CAWTDGVGPQPQHF,TRBJ1-5,-,once,TRBV30
TGTGCCAGCAGTGGTCAGGCGTACGACTCTGGAAACACCATATATTTT,CASSGQAYDSGNTIYF,TRBJ1-3,-,-,TRBV25-1
TGTGCCAGCAGTGGGCCGGGACAGGGGGCATTTCAGCCCCAGCATTTT,CASSGPGQGAFQPQHF,TRBJ1-5,TRBD1,-,TRBV6-1